This TCR beta chain is drawn from a study of blood T cell repertoires in COVID-19. The ends were cut back, 4 bases at V and 1 base at J, with 12 bases in the middle. This CDR3 is built from 15 residues. Germline CDR1 is MNHEY and CDR2 is SVGAGI. Some clones are missing from TCRdb's copy, which holds only in-frame ones; the method was immunoSEQ multiplex PCR. Among some 100,000 clones listed, over 80% were seen once. This chain joins TRBV6-5 and TRBJ2-3; D is uncertain. The sequencing input was peripheral blood. The receptor comes from a woman between 65 and 79 years old with active or convalescent COVID-19. The DNA for the CDR3 is TGTGCCAGCAGTTGGGTTGGTCGGGGCACAGATACGCAGTATTTT. Translating it yields CASSWVGRGTDTQYF.